This record covers a single T cell receptor beta chain. V lost 0 bases and J lost 0, with 12 bases in between. CDR3 length: 16 amino acids. The germline V gene has CDR1 GTSNPN and CDR2 SVGIG (reference sequence). This specimen belongs to a study of blood T cell repertoires in COVID-19. The protocol was immunoSEQ multiplex PCR, while the TCRdb copy is restricted to in-frame clones and leaves out a portion. The data contain roughly 100,000 clones, 87% of them singletons. V usage is TRBV30 and J usage is TRBJ2-1, with D possibly TRBD1 on 6 matching bases. The source of this sequence is a man aged 45 to 65 with acute or convalescent COVID-19. Sequenced input: peripheral blood. The CDR3 loop reads CAWSVQGSSSYNEQFF. The CDR3 DNA follows: TGTGCCTGGAGTGTTCAGGGGTCCAGCTCCTACAATGAGCAGTTCTTC. Variable domain in full (rest from reference TRBV30 and TRBJ2-1): SQTIHQWPATLVQPVGSPLSLECTVEGTSNPNLYWYRQAAGRGLQLLFYSVGIGQISSEVPQNLSASRPQDRQFILSSKKLLLSDSGFYLCAWSVQGSSSYNEQFFGPGTRLTVL.